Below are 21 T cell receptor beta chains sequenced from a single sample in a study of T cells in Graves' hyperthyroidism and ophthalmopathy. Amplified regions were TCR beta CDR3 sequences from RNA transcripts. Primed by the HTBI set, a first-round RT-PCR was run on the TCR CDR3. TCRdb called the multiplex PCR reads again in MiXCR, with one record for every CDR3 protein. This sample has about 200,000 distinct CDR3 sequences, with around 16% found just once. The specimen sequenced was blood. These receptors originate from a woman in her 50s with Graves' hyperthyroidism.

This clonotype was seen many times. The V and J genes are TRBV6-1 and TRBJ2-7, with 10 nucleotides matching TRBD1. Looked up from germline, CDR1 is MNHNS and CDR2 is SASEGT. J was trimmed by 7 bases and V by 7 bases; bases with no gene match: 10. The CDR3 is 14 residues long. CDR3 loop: CASTWGTGEEEQYF. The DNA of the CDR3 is TGTGCCAGCACTTGGGGGACAGGGGAGGAAGAGCAGTACTTC.

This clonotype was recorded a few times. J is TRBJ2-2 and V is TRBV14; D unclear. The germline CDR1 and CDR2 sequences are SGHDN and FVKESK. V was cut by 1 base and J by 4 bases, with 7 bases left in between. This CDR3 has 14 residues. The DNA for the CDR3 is TGTGCCAGCAGCCAAGTCAGAAGCACCGGGGAGCTGTTTTTT. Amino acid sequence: CASSQVRSTGELFF.

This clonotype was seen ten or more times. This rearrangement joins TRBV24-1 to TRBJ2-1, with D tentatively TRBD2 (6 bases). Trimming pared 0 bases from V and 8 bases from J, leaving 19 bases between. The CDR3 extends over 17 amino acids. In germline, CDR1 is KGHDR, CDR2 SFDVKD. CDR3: CATSDLDSPLTGDEQFF. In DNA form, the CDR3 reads TGTGCCACCAGTGATTTGGACAGCCCTTTGACGGGGGATGAGCAGTTCTTC.

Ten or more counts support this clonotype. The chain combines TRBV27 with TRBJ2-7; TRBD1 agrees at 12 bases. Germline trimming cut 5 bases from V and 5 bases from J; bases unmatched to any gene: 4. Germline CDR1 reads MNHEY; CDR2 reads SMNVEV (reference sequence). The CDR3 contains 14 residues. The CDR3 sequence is CASSPGTGGDEQYF. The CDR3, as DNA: TGTGCCAGCAGTCCCGGGACAGGGGGCGACGAGCAGTACTTC.

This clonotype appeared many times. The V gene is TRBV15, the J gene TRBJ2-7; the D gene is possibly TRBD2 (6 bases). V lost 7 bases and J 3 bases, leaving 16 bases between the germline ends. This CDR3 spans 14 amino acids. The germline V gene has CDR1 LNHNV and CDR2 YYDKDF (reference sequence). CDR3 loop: CATTSGTSLYEQYF. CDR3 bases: TGTGCCACCACCTCCGGGACTTCGCTCTACGAGCAGTACTTC.

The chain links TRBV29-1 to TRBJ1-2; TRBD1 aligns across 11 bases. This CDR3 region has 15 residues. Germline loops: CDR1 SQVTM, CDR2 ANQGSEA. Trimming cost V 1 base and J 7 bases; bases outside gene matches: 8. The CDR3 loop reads CSVEAMGQGVGGYTF. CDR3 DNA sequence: TGCAGCGTTGAAGCCATGGGACAGGGGGTGGGTGGCTACACCTTC.

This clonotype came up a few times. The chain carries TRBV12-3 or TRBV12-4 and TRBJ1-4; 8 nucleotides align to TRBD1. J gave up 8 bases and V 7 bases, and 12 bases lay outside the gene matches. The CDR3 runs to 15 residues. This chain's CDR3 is CASNDPGQVLEKLFF. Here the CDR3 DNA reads TGTGCCAGCAACGACCCGGGACAGGTTTTAGAAAAACTGTTTTTT.

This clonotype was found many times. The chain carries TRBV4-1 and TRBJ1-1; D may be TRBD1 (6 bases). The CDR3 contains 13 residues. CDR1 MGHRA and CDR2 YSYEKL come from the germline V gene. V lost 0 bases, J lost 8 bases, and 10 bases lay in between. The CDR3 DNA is TGCGCCAGCAGCCAAGATTGGGGACAAGAAGCTTTCTTT. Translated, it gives CASSQDWGQEAFF.

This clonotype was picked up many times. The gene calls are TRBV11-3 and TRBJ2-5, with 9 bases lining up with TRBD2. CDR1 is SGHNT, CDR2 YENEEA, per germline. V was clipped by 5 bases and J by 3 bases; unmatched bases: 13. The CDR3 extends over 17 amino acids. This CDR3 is CASSLEKGGRAKETQYF. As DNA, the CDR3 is TGTGCCAGCAGCCTCGAAAAGGGCGGGAGGGCGAAAGAGACCCAGTACTTC.

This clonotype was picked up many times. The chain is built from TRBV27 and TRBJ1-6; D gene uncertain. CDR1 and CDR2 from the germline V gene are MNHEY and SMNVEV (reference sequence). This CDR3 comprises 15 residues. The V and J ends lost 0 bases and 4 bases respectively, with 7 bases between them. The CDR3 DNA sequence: TGTGCCAGCAGTTTATCCGGCACTTATAATTCACCCCTCCACTTT. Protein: CASSLSGTYNSPLHF.

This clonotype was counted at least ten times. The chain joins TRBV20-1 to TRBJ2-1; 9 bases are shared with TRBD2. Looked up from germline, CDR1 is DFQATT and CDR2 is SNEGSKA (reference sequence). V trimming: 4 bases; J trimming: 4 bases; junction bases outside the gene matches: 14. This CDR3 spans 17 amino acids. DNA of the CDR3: TGCAGTGCTACCGGAGGGGGCGGGAGGGCCGTTTACAATGAGCAGTTCTTC. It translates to CSATGGGGRAVYNEQFF.

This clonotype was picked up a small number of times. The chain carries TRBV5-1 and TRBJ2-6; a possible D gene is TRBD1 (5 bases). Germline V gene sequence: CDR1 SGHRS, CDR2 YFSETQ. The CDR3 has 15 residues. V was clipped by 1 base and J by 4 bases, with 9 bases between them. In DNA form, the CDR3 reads TGCGCCAGCAGCTTGTCGTGGGGCGGGGCCAACGTCCTGACTTTC. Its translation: CASSLSWGGANVLTF.

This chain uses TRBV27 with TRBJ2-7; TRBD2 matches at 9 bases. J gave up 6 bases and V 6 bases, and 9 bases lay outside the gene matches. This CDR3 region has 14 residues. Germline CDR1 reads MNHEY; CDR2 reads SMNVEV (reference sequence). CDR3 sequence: CASSPAGGLSEQYF. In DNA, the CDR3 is TGTGCCAGCAGCCCAGCGGGAGGTCTGAGCGAGCAGTACTTC.

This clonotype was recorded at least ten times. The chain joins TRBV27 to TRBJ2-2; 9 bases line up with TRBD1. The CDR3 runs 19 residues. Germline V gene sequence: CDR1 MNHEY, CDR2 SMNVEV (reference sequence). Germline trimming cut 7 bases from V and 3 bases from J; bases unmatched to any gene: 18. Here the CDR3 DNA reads TGTGCCAGCACCGCGCACTACCGGGACAGGGAGATTCACACCGGGGAGCTGTTTTTT. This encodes CASTAHYRDREIHTGELFF.

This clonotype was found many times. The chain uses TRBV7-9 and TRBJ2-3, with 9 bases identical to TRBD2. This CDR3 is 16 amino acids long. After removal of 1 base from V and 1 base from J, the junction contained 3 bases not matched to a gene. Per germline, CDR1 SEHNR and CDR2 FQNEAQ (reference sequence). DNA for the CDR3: TGTGCCAGCAGCTTAGGTAGCGGGAGAGGCACAGATACGCAGTATTTT. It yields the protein CASSLGSGRGTDTQYF.

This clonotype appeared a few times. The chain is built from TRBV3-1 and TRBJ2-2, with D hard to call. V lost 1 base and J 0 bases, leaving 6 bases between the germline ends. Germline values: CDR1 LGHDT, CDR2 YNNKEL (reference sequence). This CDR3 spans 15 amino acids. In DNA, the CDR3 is TGTGCCAGCAGCCAAGGGCCTGCGAACACCGGGGAGCTGTTTTTT. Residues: CASSQGPANTGELFF.

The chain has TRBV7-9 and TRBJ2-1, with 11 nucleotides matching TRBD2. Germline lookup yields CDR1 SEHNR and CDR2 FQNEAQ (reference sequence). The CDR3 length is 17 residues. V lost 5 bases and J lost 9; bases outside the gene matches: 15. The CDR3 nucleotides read TGTGCCAGCAGCCCCATAAGCACTAGCGGGAGCCGGAGTGAGCAGTTCTTC. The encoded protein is CASSPISTSGSRSEQFF.

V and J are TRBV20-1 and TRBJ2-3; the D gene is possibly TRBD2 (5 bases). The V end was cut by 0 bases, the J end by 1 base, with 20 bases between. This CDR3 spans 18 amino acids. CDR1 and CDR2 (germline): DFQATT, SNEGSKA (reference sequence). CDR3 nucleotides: TGCAGTGCTAGAGATCCCGGTGGGAGCCCCGGTGGCACAGATACGCAGTATTTT. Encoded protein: CSARDPGGSPGGTDTQYF.

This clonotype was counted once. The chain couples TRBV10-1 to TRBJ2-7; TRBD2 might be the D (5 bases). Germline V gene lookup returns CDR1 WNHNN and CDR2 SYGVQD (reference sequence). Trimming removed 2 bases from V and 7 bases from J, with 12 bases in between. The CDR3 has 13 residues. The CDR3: CASSESYRGEQYF. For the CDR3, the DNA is TGCGCCAGCAGTGAGAGTTACCGGGGTGAGCAGTACTTC.

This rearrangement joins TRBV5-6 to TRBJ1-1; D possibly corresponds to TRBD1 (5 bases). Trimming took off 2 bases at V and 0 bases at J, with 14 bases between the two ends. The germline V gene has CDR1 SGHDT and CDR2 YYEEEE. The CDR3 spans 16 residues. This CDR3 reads CASSLTRGRMNTEAFF. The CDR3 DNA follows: TGTGCCAGCAGCTTAACGAGGGGAAGGATGAACACTGAAGCTTTCTTT.

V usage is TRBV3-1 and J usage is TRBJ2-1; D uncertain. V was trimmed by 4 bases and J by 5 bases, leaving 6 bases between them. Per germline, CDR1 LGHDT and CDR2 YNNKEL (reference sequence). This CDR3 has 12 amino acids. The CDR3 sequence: CASSPLNNEQFF. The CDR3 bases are TGTGCCAGCAGCCCCTTAAACAATGAGCAGTTCTTC.